This is a list of T cell receptor beta chains from one sample in a study of cytomegalovirus exposure and HLA in healthy donors. The method was immunoSEQ multiplex PCR; TCRdb's version includes in-frame clones alone and lacks a portion of them. Among a few hundred thousand clones listed, 75% to 90% were seen once. Material for sequencing was PBMCs. All receptors derive from a woman aged 18 to 35 in good health and CMV-seronegative. CDR3s include the opening cysteine and the closing phenylalanine or tryptophan. The D gene is left open where the match is weak. Rows give clone size only sometimes, using once, few, many, or a class for an expanded clone.

D | J | V | size | DNA | CDR3
TRBD2 | TRBJ2-1 | TRBV11-1 | . | TGTGCCAGCAGCTTAGGGGTCCAGCGGGGCTACAATGAGCAGTTCTTC | CASSLGVQRGYNEQFF
TRBD1 | TRBJ1-2 | TRBV5-4 | . | TGTGCCAGCAGCTCCGAGGGGGCAAGGTATGGCTACACCTTC | CASSSEGARYGYTF
TRBD1 | TRBJ2-5 | TRBV11-3 | . | TGTGCCAGCAGCCAGCCGACAGGGGGAGAGACCCAGTACTTC | CASSQPTGGETQYF
TRBD2 | TRBJ2-7 | TRBV7-8 | . | TGTGCCAGCAGCTTAGGGGGGATTTTAGCGGGAGGGCCCCCCTACGAGCAGTACTTC | CASSLGGILAGGPPYEQYF
. | TRBJ2-5 | TRBV18 | few | TGTGCCAGCTCCGCGACCGGGACTCAAGAGACCCAGTACTTC | CASSATGTQETQYF
. | TRBJ1-2 | TRBV9 | . | TGTGCCAGCAGCGCAGCCCACGGGACTACCGGGGGCTACACCTTC | CASSAAHGTTGGYTF
. | TRBJ1-1 | TRBV27 | . | TGTGCCAGCAATGCGGGGGGGCCCCGAGGGGCTTTCTTT | CASNAGGPRGAFF
. | TRBJ1-5 | TRBV10-3 | . | TGTGCCATCGGTGGTTCAGATAGCAATCAGCCCCAGCATTTT | CAIGGSDSNQPQHF
. | TRBJ2-5 | TRBV25-1 | . | TGTGCCAGCAGTGATGTCAACCAAGAGACCCAGTACTTC | CASSDVNQETQYF
. | TRBJ2-5 | TRBV7-2 | . | TGTGCCAGCAGCTCTTTGGGGAGCTCCCAAGAGACCCAGTACTTC | CASSSLGSSQETQYF
TRBD2 | TRBJ2-3 | TRBV9 | . | TGTGCCAGCAGCGTAGGGGCGGGGGGCCCAGATACGCAGTATTTT | CASSVGAGGPDTQYF
. | TRBJ1-2 | TRBV9 | once | TGTGCCAGCAGCGCCTACGCCTATGGCTACACCTTC | CASSAYAYGYTF
. | TRBJ2-5 | TRBV9 | . | TGTGCCAGCAGCGAGAGAGGGGGAAGAGAGACCCAGTACTTC | CASSERGGRETQYF
TRBD1 | TRBJ2-1 | TRBV5-6 | . | TGTGCCAGCAGCCCAGAAGAGCAGGGGGCGAGGAATGAGCAGTTCTTC | CASSPEEQGARNEQFF
TRBD1 | TRBJ1-5 | TRBV6-5 | . | TGTGCCAGCAGGGACAGGGCAACGGGCAATCAGCCCCAGCATTTT | CASRDRATGNQPQHF
. | TRBJ2-6 | TRBV7-2 | . | TGTGCCAGCAGCTTAGGGGACACGGCTGGGGCCAACGTCCTGACTTTC | CASSLGDTAGANVLTF
. | TRBJ2-7 | TRBV7-3 | . | TGTGCCAGCAGCTTAGTTAGCGACGAGCAGTACTTC | CASSLVSDEQYF
TRBD1 | TRBJ1-2 | TRBV4-1 | . | TGCGCCAGCAGCCTTGACCCGGGGACAGGTGTAGGGGGCTACACCTTC | CASSLDPGTGVGGYTF
. | TRBJ1-1 | TRBV29-1 | . | TGCAGCGTTGAGTCGGTCTCTGAAGCTTTCTTT | CSVESVSEAFF
. | TRBJ2-3 | TRBV7-3 | . | TGTGCCAGCAGCCAGGGTGTATCCACAGATACGCAGTATTTT | CASSQGVSTDTQYF
. | TRBJ1-2 | TRBV2 | . | TGTGCCAGCAGTGGGCGTCCCGGGGGGCATGGCTACACCTTC | CASSGRPGGHGYTF
. | TRBJ2-4 | TRBV9 | . | TGTGCCAGCAGCGTAGGAGAAGACATTCAGTACTTC | CASSVGEDIQYF
. | TRBJ1-3 | TRBV18 | . | TGTGCCAGCTCACCAAATACAGGGTCCTCTGGAAACACCATATATTTT | CASSPNTGSSGNTIYF
. | TRBJ2-7 | TRBV7-9 | . | TGTGCCAGCAGTTCCGGACAGCGACGAGACGAGCAGTACTTC | CASSSGQRRDEQYF
TRBD2 | TRBJ2-7 | TRBV5-6 | once | TGTGCCAGCAGCTTGGAGGCAGCGGGGTCCTACGAGCAGTACTTC | CASSLEAAGSYEQYF
. | TRBJ1-1 | TRBV4-2 | . | TGTGCCAGCAGCCAAGATCTAACCTTAAACACTGAAGCTTTCTTT | CASSQDLTLNTEAFF
. | TRBJ1-2 | TRBV5-4 | once | TGTGCCAGCAGCGGCTTTGGAGTAGGCAACCTCTATGGCTACACCTTC | CASSGFGVGNLYGYTF
. | TRBJ1-1 | TRBV5-1 | . | TGCGCCAGCAGCTCAGAGACAGGCAACACTGAAGCTTTCTTT | CASSSETGNTEAFF
TRBD2 | TRBJ2-1 | TRBV10-3 | . | TGTGCCATCAGACCAGCGGGAGGCTACAATGAGCAGTTCTTC | CAIRPAGGYNEQFF
TRBD1 | TRBJ2-5 | TRBV4-2 | . | TGTGCCAGCAGCCAAGTGAGACAGGGCGCCCCGGGGGAGACCCAGTACTTC | CASSQVRQGAPGETQYF
. | TRBJ2-2 | TRBV11-3 | . | TGTGCCAGCAGCTTGATCAACTGGGAGCTGTTTTTT | CASSLINWELFF
. | TRBJ2-1 | TRBV13 | . | TGTGCCAGCAGCTATGGGAGCCACAATGAGCAGTTCTTC | CASSYGSHNEQFF
. | TRBJ1-2 | TRBV7-3 | . | TGTGCCAGCAGCCGTTTGGGCAACCCGGGGTATGGCTACACCTTC | CASSRLGNPGYGYTF
TRBD1 | TRBJ1-1 | TRBV7-8 | . | TGTGCCAGCAGCTTAGGAGGACAGGGGGTGAACACTGAAGCTTTCTTT | CASSLGGQGVNTEAFF
TRBD2 | TRBJ2-3 | TRBV5-5 | . | TGTGCCAGCAGCCCCGGACTAGTTGAAGTGAGAGATACGCAGTATTTT | CASSPGLVEVRDTQYF
. | TRBJ2-7 | TRBV27 | . | TGTGCCAGCAGTTGGCTCCACGAGCAGTACTTC | CASSWLHEQYF
TRBD1 | TRBJ2-2 | TRBV29-1 | . | TGCAGCGTGCGCACAGGGGGCCCCACCGGGGAGCTGTTTTTT | CSVRTGGPTGELFF
TRBD2 | TRBJ2-5 | TRBV7-6 | . | TGTGCCAGCAGCCTCCAATGGGGCGGGAGGCCCGGAGAGACCCAGTACTTC | CASSLQWGGRPGETQYF
. | TRBJ2-7 | TRBV11-2 | . | TGTGCCAGCAGCTTAAGGGGAAGGGAGCAGTACTTC | CASSLRGREQYF
. | TRBJ1-3 | TRBV5-4 | . | TGTGCCAGCAGCCCGGCCCCCGGGTTCTCTGGAAACACCATATATTTT | CASSPAPGFSGNTIYF
. | TRBJ1-5 | TRBV7-9 | . | TGTGCCAGCAGCTTAGTGGCAGGGGACCAGCCCCAGCATTTT | CASSLVAGDQPQHF
. | TRBJ2-2 | TRBV9 | few | TGTGCCAGCGGCCAAGGGCAAGGGGCGAACACCGGGGAGCTGTTTTTT | CASGQGQGANTGELFF
TRBD2 | TRBJ2-7 | TRBV5-1 | few | TGCGCCAGCAGCGGAAGCGGACTAGCCTACGAGCAGTACTTC | CASSGSGLAYEQYF
TRBD1 | TRBJ2-7 | TRBV18 | . | TGTGCCAGCTCACCACCGAATACCGGGGACAGCTCCTACGAGCAGTACTTC | CASSPPNTGDSSYEQYF
TRBD2 | TRBJ2-1 | TRBV14 | . | TGTGCCAGCAGCCCTCGCTCTACTAGCGAACCAACTAATGAGCAGTTCTTC | CASSPRSTSEPTNEQFF